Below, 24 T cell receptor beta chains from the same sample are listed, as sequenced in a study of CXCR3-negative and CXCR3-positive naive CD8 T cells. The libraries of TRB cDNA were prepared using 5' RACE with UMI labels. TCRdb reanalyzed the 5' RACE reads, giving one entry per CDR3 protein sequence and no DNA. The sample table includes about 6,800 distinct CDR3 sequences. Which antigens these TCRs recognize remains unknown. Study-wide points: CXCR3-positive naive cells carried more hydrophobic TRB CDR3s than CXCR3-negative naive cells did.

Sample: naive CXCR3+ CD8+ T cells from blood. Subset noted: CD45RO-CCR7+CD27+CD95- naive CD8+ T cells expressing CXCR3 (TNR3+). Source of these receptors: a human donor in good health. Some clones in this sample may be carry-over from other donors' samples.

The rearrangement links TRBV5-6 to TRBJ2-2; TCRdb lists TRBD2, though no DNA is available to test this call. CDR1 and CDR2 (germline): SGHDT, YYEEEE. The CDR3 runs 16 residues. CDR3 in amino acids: CASSRGKIANTGELFF.

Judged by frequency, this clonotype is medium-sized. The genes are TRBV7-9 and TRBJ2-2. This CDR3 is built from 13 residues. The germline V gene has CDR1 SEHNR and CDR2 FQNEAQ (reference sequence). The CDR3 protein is CASSLSGPGELFF.

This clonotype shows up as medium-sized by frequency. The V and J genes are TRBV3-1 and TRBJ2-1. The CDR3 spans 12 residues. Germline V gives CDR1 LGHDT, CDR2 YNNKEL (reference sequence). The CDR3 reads CASSQYFNEQFF.

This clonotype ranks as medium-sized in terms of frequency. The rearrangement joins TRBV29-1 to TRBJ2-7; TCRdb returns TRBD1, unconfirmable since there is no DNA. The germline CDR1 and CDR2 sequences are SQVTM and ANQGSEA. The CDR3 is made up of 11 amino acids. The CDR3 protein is CSVGHSYEQYF.

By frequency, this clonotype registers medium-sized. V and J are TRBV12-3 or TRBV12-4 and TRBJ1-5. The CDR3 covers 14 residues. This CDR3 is CASTAGSSNQPQHF.

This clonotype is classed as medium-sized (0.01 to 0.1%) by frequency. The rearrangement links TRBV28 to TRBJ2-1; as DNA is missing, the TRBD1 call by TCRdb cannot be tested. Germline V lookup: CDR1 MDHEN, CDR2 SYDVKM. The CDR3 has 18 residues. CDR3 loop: CASSPGRWELGSYNEQFF.

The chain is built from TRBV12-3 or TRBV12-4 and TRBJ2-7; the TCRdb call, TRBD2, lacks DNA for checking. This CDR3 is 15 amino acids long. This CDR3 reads CASSPLGLAVYEQYF.

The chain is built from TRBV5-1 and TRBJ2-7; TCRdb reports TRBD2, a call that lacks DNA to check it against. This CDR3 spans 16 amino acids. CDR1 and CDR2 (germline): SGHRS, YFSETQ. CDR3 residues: CASSLALAGATYEQYF. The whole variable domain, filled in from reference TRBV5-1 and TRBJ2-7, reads KAGVTQTPRYLIKTRGQQVTLSCSPISGHRSVSWYQQTPGQGLQFLFEYFSETQRNKGNFPGRFSGRQFSNSRSEMNVSTLELGDSALYLCASSLALAGATYEQYFGPGTRLTVT.

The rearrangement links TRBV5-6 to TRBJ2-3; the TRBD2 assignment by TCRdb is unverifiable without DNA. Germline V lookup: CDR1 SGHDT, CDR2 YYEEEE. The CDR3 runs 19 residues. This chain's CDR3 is CASSPGTSGTSQLTDTQYF.

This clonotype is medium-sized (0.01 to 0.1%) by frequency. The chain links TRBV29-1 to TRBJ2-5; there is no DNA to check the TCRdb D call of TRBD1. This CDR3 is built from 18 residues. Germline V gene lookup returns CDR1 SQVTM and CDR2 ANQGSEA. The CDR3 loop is CSVEPPRKGQRNQETQYF. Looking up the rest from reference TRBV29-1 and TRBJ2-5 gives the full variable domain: SAVISQKPSRDICQRGTSLTIQCQVDSQVTMMFWYRQQPGQSLTLIATANQGSEATYESGFVIDKFPISRPNLTFSTLTVSNMSPEDSSIYLCSVEPPRKGQRNQETQYFGPGTRLLVL.

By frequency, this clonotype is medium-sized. CDR3 sequence: CASTRGAEYNEQFF. The chain joins TRBV6-2 or TRBV6-3 to TRBJ2-1; with no DNA, the TCRdb D assignment of TRBD2 cannot be verified. Per the germline V gene, CDR1 is MNHEY and CDR2 is SVGEGT. This CDR3 comprises 14 residues.

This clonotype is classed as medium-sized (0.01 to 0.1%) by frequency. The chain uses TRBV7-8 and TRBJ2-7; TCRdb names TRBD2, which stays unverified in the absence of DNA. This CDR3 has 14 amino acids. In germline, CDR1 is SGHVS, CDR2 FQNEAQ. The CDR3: CASSLTSGNYEQYF. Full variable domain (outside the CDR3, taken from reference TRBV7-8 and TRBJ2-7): GAGVSQSPRYKVAKRGQDVALRCDPISGHVSLFWYQQALGQGPEFLTYFQNEAQLDKSGLPSDRFFAERPEGSVSTLKIQRTQQEDSAVYLCASSLTSGNYEQYFGPGTRLTVT.

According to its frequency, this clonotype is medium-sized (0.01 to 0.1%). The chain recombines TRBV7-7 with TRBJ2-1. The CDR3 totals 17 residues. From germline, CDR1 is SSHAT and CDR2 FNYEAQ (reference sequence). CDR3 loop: CASRRNRKRESYNEQFF.

CDR3 in amino acids: CASSGGGSDYYEQYF. This chain connects TRBV11-2 to TRBJ2-7; TCRdb reports TRBD2, a call that lacks DNA to check it against. The germline V gene encodes CDR1 SGHAT and CDR2 FQNNGV. The CDR3 has 15 residues.

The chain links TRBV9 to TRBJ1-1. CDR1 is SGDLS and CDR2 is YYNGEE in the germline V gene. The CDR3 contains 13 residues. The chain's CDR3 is CASSVEMSTEAFF. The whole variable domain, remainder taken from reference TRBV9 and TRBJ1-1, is DSGVTQTPKHLITATGQRVTLRCSPRSGDLSVYWYQQSLDQGLQFLIQYYNGEERAKGNILERFSAQQFPDLHSELNLSSLELGDSALYFCASSVEMSTEAFFGQGTRLTVV.

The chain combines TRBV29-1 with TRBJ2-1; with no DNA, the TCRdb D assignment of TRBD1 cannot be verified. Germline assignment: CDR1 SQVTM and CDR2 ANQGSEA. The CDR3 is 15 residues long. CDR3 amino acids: CSVDEGESSYNEQFF.

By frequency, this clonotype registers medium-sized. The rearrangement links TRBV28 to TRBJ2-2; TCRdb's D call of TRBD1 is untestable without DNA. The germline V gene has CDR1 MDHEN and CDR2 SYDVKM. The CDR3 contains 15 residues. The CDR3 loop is CASVETGPNTGELFF.

The CDR3 here is CSATPGTSVNTGELFF. The chain carries TRBV29-1 and TRBJ2-2; checking the TCRdb D call of TRBD2 is not possible without DNA. This CDR3 contains 16 residues. Germline V lookup: CDR1 SQVTM, CDR2 ANQGSEA.

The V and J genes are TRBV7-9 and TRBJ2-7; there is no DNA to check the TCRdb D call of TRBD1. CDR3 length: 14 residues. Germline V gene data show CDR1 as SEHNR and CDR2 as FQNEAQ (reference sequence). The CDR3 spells CASSLGDSTYEQYF.

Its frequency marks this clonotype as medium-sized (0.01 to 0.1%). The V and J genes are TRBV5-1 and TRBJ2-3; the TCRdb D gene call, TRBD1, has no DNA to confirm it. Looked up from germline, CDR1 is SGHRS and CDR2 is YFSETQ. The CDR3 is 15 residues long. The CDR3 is CASSGRGTSTDTQYF.

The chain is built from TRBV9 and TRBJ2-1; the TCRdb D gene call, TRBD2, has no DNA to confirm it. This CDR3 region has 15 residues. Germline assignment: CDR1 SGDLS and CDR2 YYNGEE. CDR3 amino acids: CASSVGASGYNEQFF.

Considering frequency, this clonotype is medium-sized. The CDR3 protein is CASSPTYLQETQYF. This chain joins TRBV7-9 and TRBJ2-5. Germline CDR1 is SEHNR and CDR2 is FQNEAQ (reference sequence). The CDR3 consists of 14 residues.

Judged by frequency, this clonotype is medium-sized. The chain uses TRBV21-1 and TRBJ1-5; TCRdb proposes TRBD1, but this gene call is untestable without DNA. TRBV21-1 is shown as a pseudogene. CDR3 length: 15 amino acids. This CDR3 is CASSKGGRASLPQHF.

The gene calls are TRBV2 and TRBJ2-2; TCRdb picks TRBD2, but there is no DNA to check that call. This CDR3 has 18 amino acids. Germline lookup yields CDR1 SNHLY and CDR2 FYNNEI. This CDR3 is CASSEARPGLPNTGELFF.